This section outlines one T cell receptor beta chain sequence together with its context. Its antigen remains unknown. This entry comes from a study of graft-versus-host responses after intestinal transplantation. The overall study: Every recipient had anti-thymocyte globulin induction and two to three years of tacrolimus plus steroids. General study points: Peak levels of circulating GvH clones tracked with early post-transplant HvG declines.

CDR3 size: 15 residues. Trimming cost V 1 base and J 0 bases, with 7 bases left between them. Germline V gives CDR1 SGHKS, CDR2 YYEKEE (reference sequence). Only in-frame clones appear in the TCRdb table, and some are missing; sequencing was by immunoSEQ multiplex PCR. The sample yields about 97,000 clones, approximately 90% seen once. The chain links TRBV5-5 to TRBJ1-4, with unresolved D. The sequencing here drew on PBMCs, taken just under 460 days after intestinal transplant. This TCR came from a human patient who received an intestinal transplant, so some T cells may come from the graft donor. The CDR3 spells CASSLRRPTNEKLFF. The CDR3 region has the DNA TGTGCCAGCAGCTTGCGACGACCAACTAATGAAAAACTGTTTTTT.